Below are 18 T cell receptor beta chains sequenced from a single sample in a study of cytomegalovirus exposure and HLA in healthy donors. The PCR employed 60 Vbeta primers together with 13 Jbeta primers. The assay was immunoSEQ multiplex PCR, and TCRdb's table has in-frame clones only and misses some. The table has about 120,000 clones, around 75% seen once. Sequenced input: PBMCs. The source of these receptors is a woman between 35 and 50 years old in good health and CMV-seropositive.

The chain is built from TRBV4-2 and TRBJ2-2; tentatively, D is TRBD2 (7 bases). This CDR3 region has 16 residues. Trimming stripped 5 bases from V and 0 bases from J, with 13 bases between. Germline V lookup: CDR1 LGHNA, CDR2 YNFKEQ. CDR3 DNA: TGTGCCAGCAGCGGTAGGGGGGGCTCGAACACCGGGGAGCTGTTTTTT. Its protein is CASSGRGGSNTGELFF.

This clone was seen a few times. The chain links TRBV27 to TRBJ1-5, with D possibly TRBD1 on 5 matching bases. The CDR3 loop spans 15 amino acids. Per germline, CDR1 MNHEY and CDR2 SMNVEV (reference sequence). Trimming shortened V by 0 bases and J by 10 bases, and 16 bases separated the two germline ends. The CDR3 is CASSLSSSRADPQHF. The CDR3, as DNA: TGTGCCAGCAGTTTATCAAGTTCCAGGGCCGACCCCCAGCATTTT.

About this clone: The same CDR3 can be traced to other DNA sequences in this sample. V is TRBV30 and J is TRBJ1-1; D gene uncertain. Germline lookup yields CDR1 GTSNPN and CDR2 SVGIG (reference sequence). V lost 0 bases and J 2 bases, leaving 4 bases between the germline ends. CDR3 size: 12 residues. The CDR3 coding sequence is TGTGCCTGGAGTGTACACAACACTGAAGCTTTCTTT. Its translation: CAWSVHNTEAFF.

The chain has TRBV13 and TRBJ2-3, with 9 bases matching TRBD2. Germline values: CDR1 PRHDT, CDR2 FYEKMQ (reference sequence). The CDR3 length is 17 residues. J was trimmed by 6 bases and V by 2 bases; bases with no gene match: 12. This CDR3 reads CASSLRTSVIDQDTQYF. In DNA form, the CDR3 reads TGTGCCAGCAGCTTACGGACTAGCGTCATCGATCAGGATACGCAGTATTTT.

The V and J genes are TRBV6-1 and TRBJ1-2, with D possibly TRBD1 on 5 matching bases. V was pared by 6 bases and J by 2 bases, with 13 bases between. Germline V gives CDR1 MNHNS, CDR2 SASEGT. The CDR3 runs to 14 residues. This CDR3 reads CASREGSENYGYTF. The DNA of the CDR3 is TGTGCCAGCAGGGAGGGGTCAGAAAACTATGGCTACACCTTC.

The rearrangement links TRBV5-6 to TRBJ1-2, with D hard to call. The CDR3 runs to 13 residues. Trimming stripped 0 bases from V and 3 bases from J, with 6 bases between. Germline V CDR1 and CDR2: SGHDT, YYEEEE. The CDR3 DNA is TGTGCCAGCAGCTTGGCTAATCACTATGGCTACACCTTC. This gives the protein CASSLANHYGYTF.

The chain recombines TRBV6-1 with TRBJ2-7; D not resolved. The germline V and J ends were trimmed by 4 bases and 3 bases, with 7 bases remaining between them. This CDR3 is 12 amino acids long. CDR1 and CDR2 from the germline V gene are MNHNS and SASEGT. The CDR3 DNA sequence: TGTGCCAGCAGTGTGTCCAGCTACGAGCAGTACTTC. This translates into CASSVSSYEQYF.

V is TRBV2 and J is TRBJ1-1, with D perhaps matching TRBD1 (5 bases). Trimming shortened V by 6 bases and J by 3 bases, and 20 bases separated the two germline ends. The germline CDR1 and CDR2 sequences are SNHLY and FYNNEI. This CDR3 has 16 amino acids. The DNA for the CDR3 is TGTGCCAGCAGGTCCCAGGGCGGGGTGGGGGACACTGAAGCTTTCTTT. This codes for CASRSQGGVGDTEAFF.

V usage is TRBV7-3 and J usage is TRBJ1-2; 12 nucleotides match TRBD1. Trimming at V came to 6 bases and at J to 7 bases, leaving 6 bases not matched to a gene. The germline CDR1 and CDR2 sequences are SGHTA and FQGTGA. There are 14 residues in the CDR3. CDR3 nucleotides: TGTGCCAGCAGTGGGACAGGGGGCAAGGGTGGCTACACCTTC. Translation: CASSGTGGKGGYTF.

In the case of this clone: One junction end does not reproduce the germline sequence, and a read error may be involved. This chain joins TRBV7-7 and TRBJ2-5, with 7 bases identical to TRBD1. CDR3 length: 15 amino acids. The V gene's germline CDR1 is SSHAT and CDR2 FNYEAQ (reference sequence). CDR3 protein: CASSLKQGSGKTQYF. CDR3 nucleotide sequence: TGTGCTAGCAGCTTAAAACAGGGGTCGGGTAAGACCCAGTACTTC.

The chain uses TRBV28 and TRBJ2-5; D may be TRBD1 (6 bases). The CDR3 is 15 residues long. The V gene lost 4 bases and the J gene lost 4 bases, with 16 bases spanning the gap. Germline V gene sequence: CDR1 MDHEN, CDR2 SYDVKM. The CDR3 reads CASSWGVTGRETQYF. DNA of the CDR3: TGTGCCAGCAGTTGGGGAGTAACAGGGAGAGAGACCCAGTACTTC.

V is TRBV10-3 and J is TRBJ1-4, with TRBD1 matching 8 bases. This CDR3 has 15 residues. Trimming took 3 bases from V and 5 from J; bases not matched to a gene: 5. Germline values: CDR1 ENHRY, CDR2 SYGVKD. CDR3 sequence (DNA): TGTGCCATCAGTGAATTGACAGGGGCGAATGAAAAACTGTTTTTT. Translating it yields CAISELTGANEKLFF.

This clone has just a few counts. The chain recombines TRBV9 with TRBJ1-1; weak D call: TRBD1 (5 bases). Germline assignment: CDR1 SGDLS and CDR2 YYNGEE. With 0 bases removed from V and 3 bases from J, the gap between germline ends came to 24 bases. The CDR3 contains 19 residues. In DNA, the CDR3 is TGTGCCAGCAGCGTAGCTACGGGAGGCAGGGCGGGTGAAGACACTGAAGCTTTCTTT. This encodes CASSVATGGRAGEDTEAFF.

This chain connects TRBV7-9 to TRBJ2-1; weak D call: TRBD1 (6 bases). Trimming took 6 bases from V and 6 from J, leaving 15 bases between them. From germline, CDR1 is SEHNR and CDR2 FQNEAQ (reference sequence). This CDR3 has 14 residues. This chain's CDR3 is CASRGAGELNEQFF. The DNA of the CDR3 is TGTGCCAGCAGGGGTGCAGGGGAGCTCAATGAGCAGTTCTTC.

This chain joins TRBV28 and TRBJ1-1; TRBD1 agrees at 7 bases. The CDR3 is 14 amino acids. In germline, CDR1 is MDHEN, CDR2 SYDVKM. Losses at the gene ends were 4 bases for V and 3 bases for J; bases not matched to a gene: 5. The CDR3 loop reads CASSSGTAHTEAFF. The CDR3 DNA is TGTGCCAGCAGTTCTGGGACAGCACACACTGAAGCTTTCTTT.

The rearrangement links TRBV7-9 to TRBJ1-1; no definite D call. Trimming removed 1 base at V and 4 bases at J, with 7 bases between. Germline V lookup: CDR1 SEHNR, CDR2 FQNEAQ (reference sequence). The CDR3 is made up of 13 amino acids. The CDR3 DNA reads as TGTGCCAGCAGCTTAGATGTCGGCACTGAAGCTTTCTTT. Its protein is CASSLDVGTEAFF.

V usage is TRBV5-6 and J usage is TRBJ1-5; maybe TRBD1 (6 bases). Germline V gives CDR1 SGHDT, CDR2 YYEEEE. V was clipped by 4 bases and J by 0 bases, with 11 bases between them. The CDR3 extends over 15 amino acids. CDR3 protein: CASSGGPYSNQPQHF. The DNA for the CDR3 is TGTGCCAGCAGCGGGGGCCCCTATAGCAATCAGCCCCAGCATTTT.

The V gene is TRBV27, the J gene TRBJ2-1; 10 bases agree with TRBD2. The CDR3 runs to 17 residues. Losses at the gene ends were 1 base for V and 4 bases for J; bases not matched to a gene: 7. Germline V gives CDR1 MNHEY, CDR2 SMNVEV (reference sequence). The CDR3 reads CASSLYPGLAAYNEQFF. The DNA for the CDR3 is TGTGCCAGCAGTTTATACCCCGGACTAGCGGCTTACAATGAGCAGTTCTTC.